These T cell receptor beta chains were read from a single sample in a study of blood T cell repertoires in COVID-19. Assay: immunoSEQ multiplex PCR; the TCRdb copy retains only in-frame clones and omits some. Altogether about 100,000 clones are present, about 86% being singletons, with the ten largest covering 10% to 15%. The sequenced material came from peripheral blood. These receptors all come from a woman aged 60-75 years in a cohort sampled during active or convalescent COVID-19. The CDR3 runs from the conserved cysteine through the conserved F or W. A D gene is named only where the DNA matches it firmly. A row's size may be missing; if present it is once, few, many or a size class.

>TRBV9|-|TRBD1|TRBJ1-5
CASSSGTGVWQPQHF
TGTGCCAGCAGCTCCGGGACAGGGGTTTGGCAGCCCCAGCATTTT
>TRBV28|-|-|TRBJ1-5
CASSLSDQPQHF
TGTGCCAGCAGTTTATCGGATCAGCCCCAGCATTTT
>TRBV4-2|few|TRBD1|TRBJ1-1
CASSPLQGAGGAFF
TGTGCCAGCAGCCCTTTACAGGGGGCGGGAGGTGCTTTCTTT
>TRBV4-1|-|TRBD2|TRBJ2-5
CASSQDLLAGVGAQETQYF
TGCGCCAGCAGCCAAGATCTCCTAGCGGGAGTCGGGGCCCAAGAGACCCAGTACTTC
>TRBV5-5|-|-|TRBJ2-5
CASSLYSHQETQYF
TGTGCCAGCAGCTTGTACAGCCACCAAGAGACCCAGTACTTC
>TRBV15|-|-|TRBJ2-1
CATSRDRGYNEQFF
TGTGCCACCAGCAGAGACAGGGGATACAATGAGCAGTTCTTC
>TRBV9|-|-|TRBJ1-2
CASSVEGRAGNGYTF
TGTGCCAGCAGCGTAGAGGGTCGGGCAGGGAATGGCTACACCTTC
>TRBV6-1|-|-|TRBJ2-7
CASSEASGGLSEQYF
TGTGCCAGCAGTGAAGCTTCAGGGGGGCTCTCCGAGCAGTACTTC
>TRBV5-1|-|-|TRBJ1-1
CASATEYNTEAFF
TGCGCCAGCGCGACAGAGTACAACACTGAAGCTTTCTTT
>TRBV29-1|-|TRBD2|TRBJ2-7
CSATGTSGKNEQYF
TGCAGCGCGACCGGGACTAGCGGAAAAAACGAGCAGTACTTC
>TRBV10-3|-|TRBD1|TRBJ1-2
CAISQSDRDYGYTF
TGTGCCATCAGTCAATCAGACAGGGACTATGGCTACACCTTC
>TRBV5-6|-|TRBD1|TRBJ1-1
CASRYGTEDTEAFF
TGTGCCAGCAGATACGGGACAGAGGACACTGAAGCTTTCTTT
>TRBV11-2|-|TRBD1|TRBJ2-7
CASSLDWDRSTYEQYF
TGTGCCAGCAGCTTAGATTGGGACAGGAGCACCTACGAGCAGTACTTC
>TRBV2|-|TRBD1|TRBJ2-7
CASRTGTGGYEQYF
TGTGCCAGCAGGACCGGGACAGGGGGCTACGAGCAGTACTTC
>TRBV3-1/TRBV3-2|-|-|TRBJ1-1
CASSRGDTEAFF
TGTGCCAGCAGCCGAGGCGACACTGAAGCTTTCTTT
>TRBV19|-|-|TRBJ1-1
CASSMQGLLNTEAFF
TGTGCCAGTAGTATGCAGGGGCTATTGAACACTGAAGCTTTCTTT
>TRBV7-9|-|TRBD2|TRBJ2-1
CASSVASGLGQFF
TGTGCCAGCAGCGTAGCCTCAGGACTAGGGCAGTTCTTC
>TRBV28|-|TRBD1|TRBJ1-2
CASSQGAGADYGYTF
TGTGCCAGCAGCCAGGGGGCAGGGGCAGACTATGGCTACACCTTC
>TRBV6-6|-|-|TRBJ1-4
CASSPQGSLLATNEKLFF
TGTGCCAGCAGTCCCCAGGGGAGCCTTCTTGCAACTAATGAAAAACTGTTTTTT
>TRBV9|-|TRBD2|TRBJ2-2
CASSPIEGGSVTGELFF
TGTGCCAGCAGCCCGATCGAAGGCGGGAGTGTCACCGGGGAGCTGTTTTTT
>TRBV2|-|-|TRBJ1-4
CASTRGRYEKLFF
TGTGCCAGCACCCGGGGGAGGTATGAAAAACTGTTTTTT
>TRBV5-1|-|TRBD1|TRBJ1-5
CASSQSGGDNQPQHF
TGCGCCAGCAGCCAATCAGGGGGCGACAATCAGCCCCAGCATTTT
>TRBV18|-|-|TRBJ2-1
CASSPPTDFHYNEQFF
TGTGCCAGCTCACCACCTACGGACTTCCACTACAATGAGCAGTTCTTC
>TRBV28|-|-|TRBJ1-5
CASSSEGLGNQPQHF
TGTGCCAGCAGTTCCGAGGGATTGGGCAATCAGCCCCAGCATTTT
>TRBV7-6|-|-|TRBJ2-5
CASSSSADGETQYF
TGTGCCAGCAGCTCCAGTGCGGATGGAGAGACCCAGTACTTC
>TRBV14|once|TRBD2|TRBJ2-5
CASKFKGLAGEYETQYF
TGTGCCAGCAAATTCAAAGGGCTAGCGGGAGAATATGAGACCCAGTACTTC
>TRBV19|-|-|TRBJ1-5
CASKEGTTRRPQHF
TGTGCCAGTAAAGAAGGGACTACCCGGAGGCCCCAGCATTTT
>TRBV18|-|TRBD1|TRBJ1-2
CASSRDRDRTRSYTF
TGTGCCAGCTCACGAGACCGGGACAGGACTAGAAGCTACACCTTC
>TRBV7-9|-|-|TRBJ1-2
CASSLVQTDGYTF
TGTGCCAGCAGCTTAGTACAGACAGATGGCTACACCTTC
>TRBV9|-|-|TRBJ2-7
CASSPRQTAYEQYF
TGTGCCAGCAGCCCAAGACAGACCGCCTACGAGCAGTACTTC
>TRBV28|-|-|TRBJ2-5
CASSPRPGWETQYF
TGTGCCAGCAGTCCCCGCCCCGGGTGGGAGACCCAGTACTTC
>TRBV19|-|TRBD1|TRBJ2-6
CASSRGQGARGANVLTF
TGTGCCAGTAGTAGGGGGCAGGGGGCGCGCGGGGCCAACGTCCTGACTTTC
>TRBV12-3/TRBV12-4|-|-|TRBJ1-1
CASSLGGPEAFF
TGTGCCAGCAGTTTAGGCGGCCCTGAAGCTTTCTTT
>TRBV7-2|few|TRBD1|TRBJ2-5
CASSLRQGQETQYF
TGTGCCAGCAGCCTAAGACAGGGCCAAGAGACCCAGTACTTC
>TRBV6-5|-|-|TRBJ2-1
CASSYSLGSRDEQFF
TGTGCCAGCAGTTACTCGCTGGGGTCGAGGGATGAGCAGTTCTTC
>TRBV10-3|-|-|TRBJ1-6
CAISESTGSSYNSPLHF
TGTGCCATCAGTGAGAGCACAGGGAGCTCCTATAATTCACCCCTCCACTTT
>TRBV5-1|-|-|TRBJ1-1
CASSPDSKRTEAFF
TGCGCCAGCAGCCCCGACAGTAAAAGGACTGAAGCTTTCTTT
>TRBV19|-|TRBD1|TRBJ2-7
CASSSSTGTGVLYEQYF
TGTGCCAGTAGTTCGAGTACCGGGACAGGGGTTCTCTACGAGCAGTACTTC
>TRBV9|few|-|TRBJ1-4
CASSPNPFTPTALFF
TGTGCCAGCAGCCCCAACCCATTCACCCCAACAGCACTGTTTTTT
>TRBV10-3|-|TRBD1|TRBJ2-2
CAISEQGAHRGTGELFF
TGTGCCATCAGTGAGCAGGGGGCGCATCGCGGCACCGGGGAGCTGTTTTTT
>TRBV10-3|-|TRBD1|TRBJ2-7
CAISGGTGMDEQYF
TGTGCCATCAGTGGGGGGACAGGGATGGACGAGCAGTACTTC
>TRBV5-1|-|TRBD1|TRBJ1-2
CASSLRDRAFGYTF
TGCGCCAGCAGCCTCCGGGACAGGGCTTTTGGCTACACCTTC
>TRBV5-4|-|-|TRBJ1-2
CASYGGGAHLGYTF
TGTGCCAGCTATGGCGGGGGGGCCCATCTTGGCTACACCTTC
>TRBV5-1|-|-|TRBJ1-4
CASSLEAQGSKLFF
TGCGCCAGCAGCTTGGAGGCACAGGGTAGCAAACTGTTTTTT
>TRBV7-2|-|-|TRBJ2-4
CASSSAGRSIQYF
TGTGCCAGCAGCTCGGCGGGGAGGAGCATTCAGTACTTC
>TRBV27|few|TRBD2|TRBJ2-1
CASSSSGGGPNEQFF
TGTGCCAGCAGTTCCTCGGGGGGAGGGCCTAACGAGCAGTTCTTC
>TRBV14|-|TRBD1|TRBJ2-5
CASSLERGLSETQYF
TGTGCCAGCAGCCTAGAAAGGGGGCTTTCGGAGACCCAGTACTTC
>TRBV6-5|-|TRBD1|TRBJ1-4
CASSPGTVGEKLFF
TGTGCCAGCAGTCCGGGGACAGTGGGTGAAAAACTGTTTTTT
>TRBV6-5|-|TRBD1|TRBJ2-4
CASSHGQGGVGIQYF
TGTGCCAGCAGTCATGGACAGGGTGGGGTAGGCATTCAGTACTTC
>TRBV7-2|-|-|TRBJ2-1
CASNNGGPNEQFF
TGTGCCAGCAACAACGGAGGGCCCAATGAGCAGTTCTTC
>TRBV10-2|-|-|TRBJ1-1
CASSESRGGAAFF
TGCGCCAGCAGTGAGTCCCGCGGGGGCGCGGCTTTCTTT
>TRBV5-1|-|TRBD1|TRBJ1-2
CASSLESTGVYGYTF
TGCGCCAGCAGCTTGGAGTCGACAGGGGTCTATGGCTACACCTTC
>TRBV14|once|-|TRBJ1-1
CASSQSPNTEAFF
TGTGCCAGCAGCCAAAGCCCGAACACTGAAGCTTTCTTT
>TRBV19|-|TRBD2|TRBJ2-7
CASSTQAASGYEQYF
TGTGCCAGTAGTACCCAGGCGGCTAGCGGTTACGAGCAGTACTTC